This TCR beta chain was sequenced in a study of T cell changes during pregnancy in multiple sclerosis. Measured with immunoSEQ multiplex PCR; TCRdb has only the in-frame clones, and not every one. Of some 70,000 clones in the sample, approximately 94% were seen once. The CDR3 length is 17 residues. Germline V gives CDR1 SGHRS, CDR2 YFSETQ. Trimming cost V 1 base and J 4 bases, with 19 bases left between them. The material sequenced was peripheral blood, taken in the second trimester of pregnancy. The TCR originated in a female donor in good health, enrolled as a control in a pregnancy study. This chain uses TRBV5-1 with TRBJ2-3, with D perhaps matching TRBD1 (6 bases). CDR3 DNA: TGCGCCAGCAGCTTGAGGGGATCAGGGGATAGGGCAGATACGCAGTATTTT. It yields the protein CASSLRGSGDRADTQYF. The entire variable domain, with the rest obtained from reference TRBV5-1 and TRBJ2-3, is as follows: KAGVTQTPRYLIKTRGQQVTLSCSPISGHRSVSWYQQTPGQGLQFLFEYFSETQRNKGNFPGRFSGRQFSNSRSEMNVSTLELGDSALYLCASSLRGSGDRADTQYFGPGTRLTVL.